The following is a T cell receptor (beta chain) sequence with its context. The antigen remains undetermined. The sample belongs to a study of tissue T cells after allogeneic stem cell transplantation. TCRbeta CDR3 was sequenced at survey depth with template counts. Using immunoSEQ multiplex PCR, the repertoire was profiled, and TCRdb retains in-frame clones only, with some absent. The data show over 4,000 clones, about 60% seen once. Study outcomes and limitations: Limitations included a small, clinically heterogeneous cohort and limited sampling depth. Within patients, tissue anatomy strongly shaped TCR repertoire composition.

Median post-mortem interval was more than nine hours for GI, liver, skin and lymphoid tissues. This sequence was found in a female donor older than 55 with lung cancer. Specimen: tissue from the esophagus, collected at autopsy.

The CDR3 DNA reads as TGTGCCAGCAGCTCGTACAGGGAGGAGCAGTACTTC. Translating gives CASSSYREEQYF. The gene calls are TRBV7-2 and TRBJ2-7; tentative D call: TRBD1 (6 bases). Between the trimmed V and J ends, which lost 4 bases and 7 bases, there was a span of 11 bases. CDR3 size: 12 residues. Looked up from germline, CDR1 is SGHTA and CDR2 is FQGNSA.